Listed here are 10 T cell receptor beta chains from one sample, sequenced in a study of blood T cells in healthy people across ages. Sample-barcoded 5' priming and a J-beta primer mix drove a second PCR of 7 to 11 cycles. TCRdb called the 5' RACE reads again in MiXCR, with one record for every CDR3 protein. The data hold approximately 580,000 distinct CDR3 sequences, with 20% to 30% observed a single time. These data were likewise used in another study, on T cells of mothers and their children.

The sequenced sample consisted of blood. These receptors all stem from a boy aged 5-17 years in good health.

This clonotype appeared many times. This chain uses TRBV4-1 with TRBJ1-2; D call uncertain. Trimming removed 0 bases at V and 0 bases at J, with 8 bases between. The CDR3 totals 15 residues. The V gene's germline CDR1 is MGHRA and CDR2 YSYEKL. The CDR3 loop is CASSQDSGTNYGYTF. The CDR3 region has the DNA TGCGCCAGCAGCCAAGATAGTGGTACTAACTATGGCTACACCTTC.

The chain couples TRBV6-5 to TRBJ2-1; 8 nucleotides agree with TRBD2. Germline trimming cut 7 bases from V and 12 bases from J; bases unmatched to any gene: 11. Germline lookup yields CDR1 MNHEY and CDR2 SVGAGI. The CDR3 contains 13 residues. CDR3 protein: CASTLPGGRGQFF. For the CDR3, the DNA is TGTGCCAGCACCTTACCGGGGGGGCGTGGGCAGTTCTTC.

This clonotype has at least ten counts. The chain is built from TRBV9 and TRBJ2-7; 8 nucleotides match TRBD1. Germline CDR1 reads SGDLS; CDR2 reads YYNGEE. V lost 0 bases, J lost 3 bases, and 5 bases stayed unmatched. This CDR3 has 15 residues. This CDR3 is CASSVGGQDIYEQYF. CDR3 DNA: TGTGCCAGCAGCGTAGGGGGACAGGACATCTACGAGCAGTACTTC.

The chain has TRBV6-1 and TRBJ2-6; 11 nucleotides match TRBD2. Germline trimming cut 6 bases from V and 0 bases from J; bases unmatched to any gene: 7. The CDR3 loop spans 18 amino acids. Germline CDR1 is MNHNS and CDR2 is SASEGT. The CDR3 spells CASSLLAGVLSGANVLTF. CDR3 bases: TGTGCCAGCAGCCTACTAGCGGGAGTTCTCTCTGGGGCCAACGTCCTGACTTTC.

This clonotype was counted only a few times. The CDR3 region has the DNA TGTGCCAGCAGTGACGTGTTGGCGGGGGGTGTGCAGTTCTTC. It yields the protein CASSDVLAGGVQFF. The chain combines TRBV2 with TRBJ2-1; 8 positions match TRBD2. V lost 3 bases and J lost 12; bases outside the gene matches: 10. Germline lookup yields CDR1 SNHLY and CDR2 FYNNEI. The CDR3 is made up of 14 amino acids.

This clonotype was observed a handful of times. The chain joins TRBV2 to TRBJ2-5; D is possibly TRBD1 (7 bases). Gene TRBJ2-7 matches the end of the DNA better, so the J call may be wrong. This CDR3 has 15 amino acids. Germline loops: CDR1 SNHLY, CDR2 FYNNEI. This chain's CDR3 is CASSTQGRSSYEQYF. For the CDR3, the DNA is TGTGCCAGCAGTACACAGGGGAGGAGTTCCTACGAGCAGTACTTC.

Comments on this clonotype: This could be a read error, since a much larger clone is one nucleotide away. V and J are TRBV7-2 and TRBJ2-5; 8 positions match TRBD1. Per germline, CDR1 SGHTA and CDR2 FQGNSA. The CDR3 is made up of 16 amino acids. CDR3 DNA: TGTGCCTGCAGCTTAGCGCAGGGGGCGGGTCAAGAGACCCAGTACTTC. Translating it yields CACSLAQGAGQETQYF.

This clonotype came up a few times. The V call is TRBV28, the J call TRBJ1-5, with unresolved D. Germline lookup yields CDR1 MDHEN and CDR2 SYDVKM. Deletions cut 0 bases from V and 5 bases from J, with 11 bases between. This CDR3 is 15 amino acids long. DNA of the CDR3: TGTGCCAGCAGTTTATGGGGTAGGCCGGATCAGCCCCAGCATTTT. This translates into CASSLWGRPDQPQHF.

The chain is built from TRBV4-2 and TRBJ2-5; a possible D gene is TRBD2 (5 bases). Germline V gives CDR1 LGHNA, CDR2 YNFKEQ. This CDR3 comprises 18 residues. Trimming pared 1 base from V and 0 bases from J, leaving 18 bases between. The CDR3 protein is CASSQGEGSAPNQETQYF. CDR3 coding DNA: TGTGCCAGCAGCCAAGGTGAGGGTTCGGCGCCAAACCAAGAGACCCAGTACTTC.

CDR3 sequence: CASSLALAGGDGTITNEKLFF. The DNA for the CDR3 is TGTGCCAGCAGCTTAGCCCTAGCAGGGGGCGATGGCACGATCACTAATGAAAAACTGTTTTTT. The chain recombines TRBV7-2 with TRBJ1-4; TRBD1 aligns across 8 bases. The CDR3 is 21 residues long. Trimming cost V 0 bases and J 2 bases; bases outside gene matches: 17. CDR1 is SGHTA and CDR2 is FQGNSA in the germline V gene.